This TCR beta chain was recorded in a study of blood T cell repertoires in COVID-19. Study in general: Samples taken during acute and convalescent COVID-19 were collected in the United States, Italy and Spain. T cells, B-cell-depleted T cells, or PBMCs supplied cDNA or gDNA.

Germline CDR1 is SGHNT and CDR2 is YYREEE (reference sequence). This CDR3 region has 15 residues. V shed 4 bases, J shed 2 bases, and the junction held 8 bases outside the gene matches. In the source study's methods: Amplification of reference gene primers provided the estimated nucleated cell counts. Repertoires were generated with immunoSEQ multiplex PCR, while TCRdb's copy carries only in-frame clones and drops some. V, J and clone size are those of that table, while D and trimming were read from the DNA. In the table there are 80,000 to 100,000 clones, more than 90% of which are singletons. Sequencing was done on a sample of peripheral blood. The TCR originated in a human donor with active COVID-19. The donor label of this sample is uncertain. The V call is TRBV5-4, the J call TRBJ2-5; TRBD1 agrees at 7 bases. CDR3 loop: CASSQIGGVQETQYF. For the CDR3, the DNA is TGTGCCAGCAGCCAAATAGGGGGCGTTCAAGAGACCCAGTACTTC.